This TCR beta chain was profiled in a study of lymphopenia after photon versus proton radiotherapy. Study observations and caveats: Photon-treated patients lost naive T cells and TCR diversity; proton-treated stayed stable. Survival link was tested only in deceased patients; proton benefit remains a possibility. After lymphocyte nadir, photon-treated repertoires showed oligoclonal expansion, especially CD8+ Temra.

TCRdb keeps only in-frame clones here, not all; method: immunoSEQ multiplex PCR. The table lists more than 45,000 clones, roughly 90% of them singletons. As for this clone: The antigen is not known.

This sample comprised peripheral blood, obtained from a patient treated with photon-based radiotherapy. The clonotype was recovered from a woman aged 40 to 49 with cholangiocarcinoma.

CDR3 sequence (DNA): TGTGCTAGTGGCGAGGGGGGGCCGCAGACCCAGTACTTC. Protein product: CASGEGGPQTQYF. This rearrangement joins TRBV12-5 to TRBJ2-5; D is possibly TRBD2 (7 bases). Germline assignment: CDR1 LGHNT and CDR2 FRNRAP. The V end was cut by 6 bases, the J end by 6 bases, with 14 bases between. This CDR3 has 13 amino acids.